Described below is a single T cell receptor beta chain sequence and its context. Its antigen is undetermined. The data belong to a study of blood T cells in healthy people across ages. Across the study: Template switching retrieved approximately one barcoded beta molecule for each two T cells.

Primers used in a second PCR of about 6 to 11 cycles were a sample-barcoded 5' primer and a J-beta primer mix. Individual samples furnished no less than 3 million CDR3-containing paired-end reads apiece. Each CDR3 protein is one row after TCRdb ran MiXCR on the 5' RACE reads. The table includes approximately 800,000 distinct CDR3 sequences, 60% to 80% detected once. The CDR3 consists of 12 residues. Per the germline V gene, CDR1 is MNHEY and CDR2 is SMNVEV (reference sequence). Trimming stripped 8 bases from V and 6 bases from J, with 13 bases between. Study-level findings and limits: Unsorted PBMCs prevented conclusive naive versus antigen-experienced comparison.

The specimen sequenced was blood. This TCR was recovered from a man aged 25-45 years in good health. This chain joins TRBV27 and TRBJ1-2; D unresolved. The CDR3 loop is CASSGTDNGYTF. The CDR3 nucleotides read TGTGCCAGCTCCGGCACCGATAATGGCTACACCTTC.